This paragraph reports one T cell receptor beta chain. This same CDR3 is encoded by further DNA sequences in the sample. The sample comes from a study of OX40 agonist ivuxolimab in advanced cancers. Using immunoSEQ multiplex PCR, the repertoire was profiled, and TCRdb retains in-frame clones only, with some absent. The repertoire includes about 70,000 clones, about nine tenths of them detected once, and roughly 3% sits in the top ten. The origin of this receptor is an adult with an advanced solid tumor such as melanoma, head and neck, liver or kidney cancer. The sequencing used CD4+ or CD8+ T cells sorted from blood, collected in a trial of the OX40 agonist ivuxolimab.

The CDR3 is CASSLGGPNNEQFF. For the CDR3, the DNA is TGTGCCAGCAGCCTGGGGGGGCCCAACAATGAGCAGTTCTTC. The chain joins TRBV7-3 to TRBJ2-1; the D gene is possibly TRBD2 (7 bases). Between the trimmed V and J ends, which lost 5 bases and 5 bases, there was a span of 13 bases. The CDR3 loop spans 14 amino acids. Germline loops: CDR1 SGHTA, CDR2 FQGTGA.